These 16 T cell receptor beta chains were all obtained from the same sample, sequenced in a study of lymphopenia after photon versus proton radiotherapy. Measured with immunoSEQ multiplex PCR; TCRdb has only the in-frame clones, and not every one. Of 25,000 to 35,000 clones in the sample, roughly 90% were seen once. The sequences come from peripheral blood, collected from a patient treated with photon-based radiotherapy. The receptors come from a woman between 50 and 59 years old with pancreatic cancer.

The chain carries TRBV27 and TRBJ2-6, with 7 nucleotides matching TRBD2. Germline trimming cut 6 bases from V and 2 bases from J; bases unmatched to any gene: 7. This CDR3 has 16 amino acids. Germline-derived CDR1 and CDR2 are MNHEY and SMNVEV (reference sequence). CDR3 amino acids: CASRPTTSAGANVLTF. In DNA form, the CDR3 reads TGTGCCAGCAGACCAACCACTAGCGCTGGGGCCAACGTCCTGACTTTC.

The rearrangement uses TRBV28 and TRBJ1-5; a possible D gene is TRBD1 (5 bases). Germline assignment: CDR1 MDHEN and CDR2 SYDVKM. Trimming took off 7 bases at V and 2 bases at J, with 24 bases between the two ends. The CDR3 loop spans 18 amino acids. The CDR3 is CASTPHMGLSLGNQPQHF. CDR3 in DNA: TGTGCCAGCACCCCCCACATGGGACTGTCCCTCGGCAATCAGCCCCAGCATTTT.

This sequence joins TRBV14 and TRBJ1-3, with D uncertain. V was cut by 4 bases and J by 4 bases, with 8 bases left in between. CDR3 length: 13 residues. Germline V lookup: CDR1 SGHDN, CDR2 FVKESK. The CDR3 protein is CASSPALGNTIYF. CDR3 bases: TGTGCCAGCAGCCCCGCGTTAGGAAACACCATATATTTT. The complete variable domain, with remaining parts taken from reference TRBV14 and TRBJ1-3, reads EAGVTQFPSHSVIEKGQTVTLRCDPISGHDNLYWYRRVMGKEIKFLLHFVKESKQDESGMPNNRFLAERTGGTYSTLKVQPAELEDSGVYFCASSPALGNTIYFGEGSWLTVV.

V gene TRBV6-4 combines with J gene TRBJ2-7; D gene ambiguous. CDR3 length: 16 residues. The germline V gene encodes CDR1 MRHNA and CDR2 SNTAGT. The V gene lost 3 bases and the J gene lost 0 bases, with 15 bases spanning the gap. The CDR3 DNA is TGTGCCAGCAGTGAGAGGTGGACCGACCGCTCCTACGAGCAGTACTTC. Translating it yields CASSERWTDRSYEQYF.

The V gene is TRBV19, the J gene TRBJ1-4; the match to TRBD1 covers 7 bases. V lost 3 bases, J lost 8 bases, and 12 bases stayed unmatched. The CDR3 covers 16 residues. CDR1 LNHDA and CDR2 SQIVND come from the germline V gene (reference sequence). CDR3 loop: CASSILTGSLAEKLFF. CDR3 coding DNA: TGTGCCAGTAGTATTCTGACAGGGAGCCTCGCAGAAAAACTGTTTTTT.

The gene calls are TRBV28 and TRBJ1-6; 12 bases align to TRBD1. CDR1 is MDHEN, CDR2 SYDVKM, per germline. After removal of 5 bases from V and 10 bases from J, the junction contained 6 bases not matched to a gene. This CDR3 contains 15 residues. In nucleotides, the CDR3 is TGTGCCAGCAGTGTAGGGGACAGGGGGCGATCACCCCTCCACTTT. Its protein is CASSVGDRGRSPLHF.

This clone was detected once. The chain has TRBV28 and TRBJ2-7, with TRBD1 matching 7 bases. The CDR3 runs 15 residues. V lost 3 bases and J lost 0; bases outside the gene matches: 5. From germline, CDR1 is MDHEN and CDR2 SYDVKM. The CDR3 spells CASSLGRGSSYEQYF. The CDR3 DNA sequence: TGTGCCAGCAGTTTGGGCAGGGGGAGCTCCTACGAGCAGTACTTC.

This chain joins TRBV5-4 and TRBJ2-2, with D perhaps matching TRBD1 (6 bases). Trimming left V 4 bases short and J 4 bases short, with 14 bases between. There are 15 residues in the CDR3. Germline CDR1 reads SGHNT; CDR2 reads YYREEE (reference sequence). CDR3 residues: CASSIGAGATGELFF. CDR3 nucleotides: TGTGCCAGCAGCATTGGGGCAGGGGCCACCGGGGAGCTGTTTTTT.

J is TRBJ1-2 and V is TRBV10-2; 7 bases agree with TRBD1. Germline CDR1 WSHSY, CDR2 SAAADI. The CDR3 is made up of 13 amino acids. V dropped 6 bases and J dropped 6; count of bases not matched to a gene: 7. The DNA for the CDR3 is TGCGCCAGCAGAGAGGGGGCGGCGGATGGCTACACCTTC. As protein: CASREGAADGYTF.

The CDR3 sequence: CASHYLGGNQETQYF. The CDR3 DNA reads as TGTGCCAGCCATTACCTCGGTGGAAACCAAGAGACCCAGTACTTC. The chain employs TRBV2 and TRBJ2-5; no clear D gene. The CDR3 is 15 amino acids. CDR1 and CDR2 from the germline V gene are SNHLY and FYNNEI. Trimming removed 8 bases at V and 0 bases at J, with 16 bases between. The whole variable domain, filled in from reference TRBV2 and TRBJ2-5, reads EPEVTQTPSHQVTQMGQEVILRCVPISNHLYFYWYRQILGQKVEFLVSFYNNEISEKSEIFDDQFSVERPDGSNFTLKIRSTKLEDSAMYFCASHYLGGNQETQYFGPGTRLLVL.

The V and J genes are TRBV11-3 and TRBJ2-2; possibly TRBD1 for D (6 bases). This CDR3 has 16 residues. The germline V gene has CDR1 SGHNT and CDR2 YENEEA. Between the trimmed V and J ends, which lost 5 bases and 2 bases, there was a span of 15 bases. The CDR3 here is CASSPSRGVNTGELFF. CDR3 bases: TGTGCCAGCAGCCCCAGCAGGGGTGTTAACACCGGGGAGCTGTTTTTT.

CDR3 nucleotides: TGTGCCAGTAGTATAAGCGCGGAGTGGACAGATACGCAGTATTTT. This translates into CASSISAEWTDTQYF. This chain uses TRBV19 with TRBJ2-3, with D hard to call. Trimming took off 2 bases at V and 3 bases at J, with 12 bases between the two ends. Germline loops: CDR1 LNHDA, CDR2 SQIVND (reference sequence). This CDR3 contains 15 residues.

This clone was detected once. J is TRBJ1-5 and V is TRBV18; TRBD1 agrees at 7 bases. This CDR3 is 14 amino acids long. Trimming cost V 2 bases and J 3 bases; bases outside gene matches: 1. The germline gives CDR1 KGHSH, CDR2 LQKENI. The CDR3 DNA follows: TGTGCCAGCTCACCAACAGGGGTCAATCAGCCCCAGCATTTT. Translating gives CASSPTGVNQPQHF.

The gene calls are TRBV4-1 and TRBJ2-7; TRBD1 agrees at 7 bases. Germline lookup yields CDR1 MGHRA and CDR2 YSYEKL. V dropped 1 base and J dropped 2; count of bases not matched to a gene: 5. The CDR3 totals 15 residues. The CDR3 region is CASSQGRDSAYEQYF. The DNA of the CDR3 is TGCGCCAGCAGCCAAGGAAGGGACAGTGCCTACGAGCAGTACTTC.

The rearrangement links TRBV29-1 to TRBJ1-1; 9 bases agree with TRBD1. Germline V gene lookup returns CDR1 SQVTM and CDR2 ANQGSEA. Germline trimming cut 6 bases from V and 6 bases from J; bases unmatched to any gene: 8. CDR3 length: 13 residues. The chain's CDR3 is CSVLDRGDAEAFF. For the CDR3, the DNA is TGCAGCGTCCTAGACAGGGGGGACGCTGAAGCTTTCTTT.

This chain joins TRBV5-1 and TRBJ2-2, with D maybe TRBD2 (5 bases). This CDR3 has 14 amino acids. V shed 4 bases and J shed 8 bases, with 15 bases lying between them. Germline CDR1 and CDR2: SGHRS and YFSETQ. The CDR3 is CASSPGLEPGELFF. DNA of the CDR3: TGCGCCAGCAGCCCCGGACTGGAACCAGGGGAGCTGTTTTTT.